This TCR beta chain was sequenced during a study of blood T cell repertoires in COVID-19 (dated by TCRdb to the early 2020s). Context from the whole study: Samples from collaborators originated in the United States, Italy and Spain and spanned both the acute and convalescent phases of COVID-19. The material from the prospective study consisted of cDNA or gDNA derived from T cells, B-cell-depleted T cells, or PBMCs. The dataset comprised deeply sampled blood TCRbeta repertoires from subjects exposed to, actively infected with, or recovered from COVID-19. The repertoires were made available in a free public database intended to serve as a resource for research on the immune response to SARS-CoV-2. The samples were drawn from the first 160 participants of the ongoing ImmuneRACE study and from 950 to 1,500 subjects provided by 6 global collaborators. The sample metadata nearly always contained a de-identified subject ID, COVID-19 status, age in years and sex. HLA class I and class II types, where available, came from metadata supplied by the sample provider rather than from assay-based typing. Beyond this particular receptor, the publication reports: Clinical and demographic metadata were provided uncurated, with the amount varying by source and participant.

The CDR1 and CDR2 encoded by the germline V gene are SGHTA and FQGNSA. The V end gives up 1 base and the J end 5 bases, leaving 7 bases in the junction not matched to a gene. The cysteine opens and the phenylalanine closes a CDR3 of 15 amino acids. The kept DNA is CDR3 alone, 45 bases in frame from the first base. TCRbeta CDR3 regions were amplified from genomic DNA using the immunoSEQ Assay, a bias-controlled multiplex PCR. On the study's bioinformatics: The number of nucleated cells in each sample was estimated by amplification of reference gene primers within the assay. To quantify the absolute abundance of each unique TCRbeta CDR3 rearrangement, sequence reads were collapsed and filtered. For each sample, productive Simpson clonality was calculated as the square root of Simpson's diversity index across productive rearrangements. Drawn from immuneACCESS, this table holds only the in-frame rearrangements with V and J called that TCRdb kept. Clones are partly lost; checked studies trace under half to an unresolved V gene and leave the rest unexplained. D and trimming were read from the DNA, whereas the V and J calls and clone size are those reported in that table. Present in this sample are fewer than 45,000 clones, around 80% of which were seen just once. Around 20% of the sample is in the top ten clones.

The collaborating institutions used their own protocols to collect whole blood in K2EDTA tubes. For TCRbeta analysis, collaborator samples were shipped as frozen whole blood, as isolated PBMCs, or as DNA extracted from either sample type. Comment on this clone: Its recognized antigen is unknown. No much larger clonotype is one base removed from it; base qualities were not supplied.

The chain couples TRBV7-2 to TRBJ2-5, with TRBD1 identical over 7 junction bases. Sample: peripheral blood. The source is a man between 70 and 80 years old with acute or convalescent COVID-19. The CDR3 region reads CASSLEGQTWETQYF. The DNA sequence is as follows: TGTGCCAGCAGCTTAGAGGGACAGACCTGGGAGACCCAGTACTTC.